This TCR beta chain was sequenced during a study of shared clonotypes between healthy human individuals. This table comes from immunoSEQ multiplex PCR, and its TCRdb copy is limited to in-frame clones, with some not included. The data hold millions of clones, with approximately 94% observed a single time. V shed 5 bases and J 10 bases; nucleotides not matched to a gene: 8. Germline V lookup: CDR1 SGHVS, CDR2 FQNEAQ. The CDR3 runs 14 residues. The count of this clone is one. CD45RO-negative, CCR7-positively selected cells formed the naive CD8 fraction, excluding terminally differentiated effector memory CD45RA+ cells.

The material sequenced was naive CD8+ T cells sorted from blood. This clonotype was obtained from a young man in good health. The V gene is TRBV7-8, the J gene TRBJ2-1; 10 bases map to TRBD2. Written as DNA, the CDR3 is TGTGCCAGCAGCGGGGTGACTAGCGGGTTGGAGCAGTTCTTC. It specifies CASSGVTSGLEQFF.